Listed below are T cell receptor beta chains from one sample, sequenced in a study of cytomegalovirus exposure and HLA in healthy donors. Repertoires were generated with immunoSEQ multiplex PCR, while TCRdb's copy carries only in-frame clones and drops some. This sample yields over 200,000 clones, of which 77% are seen a single time; around 2.9% belongs to the top ten. The sample consisted of PBMCs. These receptor sequences come from a woman aged 60-75 years in good health and CMV-seropositive. Both conserved end residues are part of each CDR3. Fields, in order: CDR3 protein, CDR3 DNA, D gene, V gene, J gene, clone size. A D gene is named only where the DNA matches it firmly. Expanded clones get a size class; other rows say once, few or many, or leave the size out.

cdr3_aa: CASSLRVGLAGGEQFF; cdr3_nt: TGCGCCAGCAGCCTGCGGGTGGGACTAGCGGGAGGGGAGCAGTTCTTC; d_call: TRBD2; v_call: TRBV5-1; j_call: TRBJ2-1; clone_size: NA
cdr3_aa: CASSSSQYPSYEQYF; cdr3_nt: TGCGCCAGCAGCTCATCGCAGTATCCCTCCTACGAGCAGTACTTC; d_call: NA; v_call: TRBV5-1; j_call: TRBJ2-7; clone_size: NA
cdr3_aa: CATSVQGAAYGYTF; cdr3_nt: TGTGCCACCAGCGTTCAGGGGGCTGCCTATGGCTACACCTTC; d_call: TRBD1; v_call: TRBV15; j_call: TRBJ1-2; clone_size: NA
cdr3_aa: CASSYPHEQYF; cdr3_nt: TGTGCCAGCAGTTATCCTCACGAGCAGTACTTC; d_call: NA; v_call: TRBV27; j_call: TRBJ2-7; clone_size: few
cdr3_aa: CASIPRTGRGVTSGANVLTF; cdr3_nt: TGTGCCAGCATTCCCCGAACGGGGCGGGGGGTAACCTCTGGGGCCAACGTCCTGACTTTC; d_call: TRBD2; v_call: TRBV28; j_call: TRBJ2-6; clone_size: NA
cdr3_aa: CASSPRTGGFTEAFF; cdr3_nt: TGCGCCAGCAGCCCACGGACAGGGGGCTTCACTGAAGCTTTCTTT; d_call: TRBD1; v_call: TRBV5-1; j_call: TRBJ1-1; clone_size: NA
cdr3_aa: CASRLERLDRLWPQHF; cdr3_nt: TGTGCAAGTCGCTTGGAGAGACTGGACAGATTGTGGCCCCAGCATTTT; d_call: NA; v_call: TRBV12-2; j_call: TRBJ1-5; clone_size: few
cdr3_aa: CASSRTIGVGNEQFF; cdr3_nt: TGTGCCAGCAGCCGCACGATAGGGGTAGGCAATGAGCAGTTCTTC; d_call: NA; v_call: TRBV5-4; j_call: TRBJ2-1; clone_size: few
cdr3_aa: CASSEARDRDLF; cdr3_nt: TGTGCCAGCAGTGAGGCCCGGGACAGGGACCTCTTT; d_call: TRBD1; v_call: TRBV2; j_call: TRBJ1-1; clone_size: few
cdr3_aa: CASVGGGGAYNEQFF; cdr3_nt: TGTGCCAGCGTCGGTGGCGGGGGGGCCTACAATGAGCAGTTCTTC; d_call: TRBD2; v_call: TRBV2; j_call: TRBJ2-1; clone_size: NA
cdr3_aa: CASSFQGSGSYEQYF; cdr3_nt: TGTGCCAGCAGCTTCCAGGGGAGCGGTAGCTACGAGCAGTACTTC; d_call: NA; v_call: TRBV7-9; j_call: TRBJ2-7; clone_size: NA
cdr3_aa: CASSAPGQGNEKLFF; cdr3_nt: TGTGCCAGCAGTGCCCCGGGACAGGGGAATGAAAAACTGTTTTTT; d_call: TRBD1; v_call: TRBV2; j_call: TRBJ1-4; clone_size: NA
cdr3_aa: CASSIRSGKAFF; cdr3_nt: TGTGCCAGTAGTATAAGATCGGGGAAAGCTTTCTTT; d_call: NA; v_call: TRBV19; j_call: TRBJ1-1; clone_size: NA
cdr3_aa: CASSLEKGARGNTIYF; cdr3_nt: TGCGCCAGCAGCCTAGAAAAAGGGGCAAGAGGAAACACCATATATTTT; d_call: NA; v_call: TRBV4-3; j_call: TRBJ1-3; clone_size: once
cdr3_aa: CASSSYSPGQGPTEAFF; cdr3_nt: TGCGCCAGCAGCTCCTATTCCCCCGGACAGGGGCCCACTGAAGCTTTCTTT; d_call: TRBD1; v_call: TRBV5-1; j_call: TRBJ1-1; clone_size: NA
cdr3_aa: CASSPGRGEKLFF; cdr3_nt: TGTGCCAGCTCACCGGGGAGAGGTGAAAAACTGTTTTTT; d_call: NA; v_call: TRBV18; j_call: TRBJ1-4; clone_size: NA
cdr3_aa: CASSLEGNYGYTF; cdr3_nt: TGCGCCAGCAGCTTGGAGGGGAACTATGGCTACACCTTC; d_call: NA; v_call: TRBV5-1; j_call: TRBJ1-2; clone_size: NA
cdr3_aa: CASSLTGNYGYTF; cdr3_nt: TGTGCCAGCAGTTTAACCGGGAACTATGGCTACACCTTC; d_call: NA; v_call: TRBV28; j_call: TRBJ1-2; clone_size: few
cdr3_aa: CASSLALSSSYNEQFF; cdr3_nt: TGCGCCAGCAGCTTGGCCCTGTCGAGCTCCTACAATGAGCAGTTCTTC; d_call: NA; v_call: TRBV5-1; j_call: TRBJ2-1; clone_size: few
cdr3_aa: CASSYYGRGQEAFF; cdr3_nt: TGTGCCAGCAGTTACTATGGCAGGGGGCAAGAGGCTTTCTTT; d_call: TRBD1; v_call: TRBV6-5; j_call: TRBJ1-1; clone_size: NA
cdr3_aa: CASSLAPRGPNQPQHF; cdr3_nt: TGCGCCAGCAGCTTGGCCCCGAGAGGCCCCAATCAGCCCCAGCATTTT; d_call: NA; v_call: TRBV5-1; j_call: TRBJ1-5; clone_size: NA
cdr3_aa: CASSSGHEAETQYF; cdr3_nt: TGTGCCAGCAGCTCGGGACATGAAGCGGAGACCCAGTACTTC; d_call: NA; v_call: TRBV7-7; j_call: TRBJ2-5; clone_size: NA
cdr3_aa: CASSSGAYEQYF; cdr3_nt: TGTGCCAGCAGCAGCGGGGCCTACGAGCAGTACTTC; d_call: TRBD2; v_call: TRBV5-8; j_call: TRBJ2-7; clone_size: NA
cdr3_aa: CASSRTSGGVTDTQYF; cdr3_nt: TGTGCCAGCAGCCGGACTAGCGGGGGGGTCACAGATACGCAGTATTTT; d_call: TRBD2; v_call: TRBV7-2; j_call: TRBJ2-3; clone_size: NA
cdr3_aa: CASSTQRDRAPNTF; cdr3_nt: TGTGCCAGCAGTACTCAACGGGACAGGGCCCCTAACACCTTC; d_call: TRBD1; v_call: TRBV28; j_call: TRBJ1-2; clone_size: once
cdr3_aa: CASNTGHLSEKLFF; cdr3_nt: TGTGCCAGCAACACAGGGCATTTGAGTGAAAAACTGTTTTTT; d_call: NA; v_call: TRBV6-6; j_call: TRBJ1-4; clone_size: NA
cdr3_aa: CASSHPGGLSEQFF; cdr3_nt: TGTGCCAGCAGTCATCCGGGGGGGCTGAGTGAGCAGTTCTTC; d_call: TRBD2; v_call: TRBV9; j_call: TRBJ2-1; clone_size: few
cdr3_aa: CASSPGRAGGQPQHF; cdr3_nt: TGTGCCAGCTCACCGGGAAGGGCGGGAGGCCAGCCCCAGCATTTT; d_call: NA; v_call: TRBV18; j_call: TRBJ1-5; clone_size: once
cdr3_aa: CASSQDEMTGGGEQYF; cdr3_nt: TGTGCCAGCAGCCAAGATGAAATGACAGGGGGCGGCGAGCAGTACTTC; d_call: TRBD1; v_call: TRBV4-2; j_call: TRBJ2-7; clone_size: NA
cdr3_aa: CASSLGGGLSRDGYTF; cdr3_nt: TGTGCCAGCAGCTTAGGGGGGGGGTTGTCTAGAGATGGCTACACCTTC; d_call: NA; v_call: TRBV7-2; j_call: TRBJ1-2; clone_size: NA
cdr3_aa: CASLHVHNEQFF; cdr3_nt: TGTGCCAGCTTACACGTCCACAATGAGCAGTTCTTC; d_call: NA; v_call: TRBV6-4; j_call: TRBJ2-1; clone_size: NA
cdr3_aa: CASSPWGTGVEQYF; cdr3_nt: TGTGCCAGCTCACCTTGGGGGACAGGGGTCGAGCAGTACTTC; d_call: TRBD1; v_call: TRBV18; j_call: TRBJ2-7; clone_size: once
cdr3_aa: CASDWARASGANVLTF; cdr3_nt: TGTGCCAGCGATTGGGCCCGTGCCTCTGGGGCCAACGTCCTGACTTTC; d_call: NA; v_call: TRBV28; j_call: TRBJ2-6; clone_size: once
cdr3_aa: CASSVNQGLSYEQYF; cdr3_nt: TGTGCCAGCAGCGTAAACCAGGGTCTCTCCTACGAGCAGTACTTC; d_call: NA; v_call: TRBV11-2; j_call: TRBJ2-7; clone_size: once
cdr3_aa: CASSLVTGDTEAFF; cdr3_nt: TGCGCCAGCAGCTTGGTTACAGGGGACACTGAAGCTTTCTTT; d_call: TRBD1; v_call: TRBV5-1; j_call: TRBJ1-1; clone_size: few
cdr3_aa: CASTQYNEQFF; cdr3_nt: TGTGCCAGCACCCAGTACAATGAGCAGTTCTTC; d_call: NA; v_call: TRBV6-5; j_call: TRBJ2-1; clone_size: NA
cdr3_aa: CASSPYTGELFF; cdr3_nt: TGTGCCAGCAGCCCATACACCGGGGAGCTGTTTTTT; d_call: NA; v_call: TRBV6-6; j_call: TRBJ2-2; clone_size: NA
cdr3_aa: CASSPPTPDIRFSYEQYF; cdr3_nt: TGTGCCAGCAGCCCTCCAACACCCGATATACGCTTCTCCTACGAGCAGTACTTC; d_call: NA; v_call: TRBV7-8; j_call: TRBJ2-7; clone_size: NA
cdr3_aa: CASSLQGLSGNTIYF; cdr3_nt: TGCGCCAGCAGCTTGCAGGGCCTCTCCGGAAACACCATATATTTT; d_call: NA; v_call: TRBV5-1; j_call: TRBJ1-3; clone_size: NA
cdr3_aa: CASSHLRDRGHEKLFF; cdr3_nt: TGTGCCAGCAGCCACCTCCGGGACAGGGGACATGAAAAACTGTTTTTT; d_call: TRBD1; v_call: TRBV7-2; j_call: TRBJ1-4; clone_size: NA
cdr3_aa: CASSPWGSQETQYF; cdr3_nt: TGTGCCAGCAGCCCCTGGGGCAGCCAAGAGACCCAGTACTTC; d_call: NA; v_call: TRBV9; j_call: TRBJ2-5; clone_size: NA
cdr3_aa: CASSLDGGVVQYF; cdr3_nt: TGTGCCAGCAGCTTAGACGGCGGGGTGGTTCAGTATTTT; d_call: NA; v_call: TRBV7-2; j_call: TRBJ2-3; clone_size: NA
cdr3_aa: CASSQPPGNSYEQYF; cdr3_nt: TGTGCCAGCAGCCAACCCCCAGGGAACTCCTACGAGCAGTACTTC; d_call: NA; v_call: TRBV16; j_call: TRBJ2-7; clone_size: once
cdr3_aa: CASRFPAVPEAFF; cdr3_nt: TGTGCCAGCCGTTTTCCTGCGGTTCCTGAAGCTTTCTTT; d_call: NA; v_call: TRBV2; j_call: TRBJ1-1; clone_size: NA
cdr3_aa: CASSLDRAGNTIYF; cdr3_nt: TGTGCCAGCAGTCTAGACAGGGCTGGAAACACCATATATTTT; d_call: TRBD1; v_call: TRBV28; j_call: TRBJ1-3; clone_size: NA
cdr3_aa: CASSSTSGYYEQYF; cdr3_nt: TGTGCCAGCAGTTCGACTAGCGGGTACTACGAGCAGTACTTC; d_call: TRBD2; v_call: TRBV6-5; j_call: TRBJ2-7; clone_size: NA
cdr3_aa: CASSIRHGDKAFF; cdr3_nt: TGTGCCAGCAGCATCCGACACGGGGACAAAGCTTTCTTT; d_call: NA; v_call: TRBV7-3; j_call: TRBJ1-1; clone_size: NA
cdr3_aa: CASVKTPGEKLFF; cdr3_nt: TGTGCCAGCGTTAAAACCCCGGGAGAAAAACTGTTTTTT; d_call: NA; v_call: TRBV28; j_call: TRBJ1-4; clone_size: NA
cdr3_aa: CASSPRDRAYGYTF; cdr3_nt: TGTGCCAGCAGCCCCCGGGACAGGGCCTATGGCTACACCTTC; d_call: TRBD1; v_call: TRBV27; j_call: TRBJ1-2; clone_size: NA
cdr3_aa: CASSPVGLNNEQFF; cdr3_nt: TGTGCCAGCTCACCCGTGGGCCTAAACAATGAGCAGTTCTTC; d_call: NA; v_call: TRBV18; j_call: TRBJ2-1; clone_size: few
cdr3_aa: CASSPGLATGEYNEQFF; cdr3_nt: TGCGCCAGCAGCCCTGGACTCGCCACGGGGGAATACAATGAGCAGTTCTTC; d_call: NA; v_call: TRBV4-3; j_call: TRBJ2-1; clone_size: NA
cdr3_aa: CASSNLGQGIGEQYF; cdr3_nt: TGTGCCAGTAGTAACCTTGGACAGGGTATCGGCGAGCAGTACTTC; d_call: TRBD1; v_call: TRBV19; j_call: TRBJ2-7; clone_size: NA
cdr3_aa: CASSSYPGDEKLFF; cdr3_nt: TGTGCCAGCAGCTCATACCCAGGTGATGAAAAACTGTTTTTT; d_call: NA; v_call: TRBV7-2; j_call: TRBJ1-4; clone_size: few
cdr3_aa: CASSLRDRAIYEQYF; cdr3_nt: TGTGCCAGCAGCTTGCGGGACAGGGCCATCTACGAGCAGTACTTC; d_call: TRBD1; v_call: TRBV11-2; j_call: TRBJ2-7; clone_size: NA
cdr3_aa: CASSPGLVTDTQYF; cdr3_nt: TGTGCCAGCAGCCCCGGACTAGTCACAGATACGCAGTATTTT; d_call: TRBD2; v_call: TRBV7-2; j_call: TRBJ2-3; clone_size: NA
cdr3_aa: CAWSPQSHSGSGYTF; cdr3_nt: TGTGCCTGGAGTCCCCAGTCCCACAGCGGCTCTGGCTACACCTTC; d_call: NA; v_call: TRBV30; j_call: TRBJ1-2; clone_size: NA
cdr3_aa: CASSPRDRVYEQYF; cdr3_nt: TGTGCCAGCAGCCCCCGGGACAGGGTGTACGAGCAGTACTTC; d_call: TRBD1; v_call: TRBV6-5; j_call: TRBJ2-7; clone_size: few
cdr3_aa: CASSFGTGGNQPQHF; cdr3_nt: TGCGCCAGCAGCTTCGGGACAGGGGGCAATCAGCCCCAGCATTTT; d_call: TRBD1; v_call: TRBV5-1; j_call: TRBJ1-5; clone_size: NA
cdr3_aa: CASSLNWMGGDTQYF; cdr3_nt: TGTGCCAGCAGCTTAAACTGGATGGGGGGAGATACGCAGTATTTT; d_call: NA; v_call: TRBV7-2; j_call: TRBJ2-3; clone_size: NA
cdr3_aa: CASSYSTGGNEKLFF; cdr3_nt: TGTGCCAGCAGTTACTCGACAGGGGGCAATGAAAAACTGTTTTTT; d_call: TRBD1; v_call: TRBV6-5; j_call: TRBJ1-4; clone_size: NA